This T cell receptor beta chain was observed in a study of response to subunit inactivated influenza vaccine. Study results and caveats: With each seasonal influenza vaccination, the authors suggested, few new T cells are recruited.

J was trimmed by 7 bases and V by 1 base; bases with no gene match: 8. The CDR3 spans 16 residues. CDR1 is SEHNR and CDR2 is FQNEAQ in the germline V gene (reference sequence). TCRdb itself ran the RT-PCR reads through MiXCR, one entry per CDR3 protein. This sample carries under 200,000 distinct CDR3 sequences, about 10% of them seen once, and the ten largest clones take approximately 35%. This clonotype appeared a few times. Its matching antigen is unknown. The V call is TRBV7-9, the J call TRBJ2-7, with 12 bases matching TRBD1. The specimen comprised CD8+ T cells sorted from PBMCs, sampled less than 30 months after vaccination. The TCR comes from a man aged 50 to 75 who received an inactivated influenza vaccine. The CDR3 loop reads CASSLVAGQGAREQYF. The CDR3 nucleotides read TGTGCCAGCAGCTTAGTCGCGGGACAGGGGGCTCGGGAGCAGTACTTC.